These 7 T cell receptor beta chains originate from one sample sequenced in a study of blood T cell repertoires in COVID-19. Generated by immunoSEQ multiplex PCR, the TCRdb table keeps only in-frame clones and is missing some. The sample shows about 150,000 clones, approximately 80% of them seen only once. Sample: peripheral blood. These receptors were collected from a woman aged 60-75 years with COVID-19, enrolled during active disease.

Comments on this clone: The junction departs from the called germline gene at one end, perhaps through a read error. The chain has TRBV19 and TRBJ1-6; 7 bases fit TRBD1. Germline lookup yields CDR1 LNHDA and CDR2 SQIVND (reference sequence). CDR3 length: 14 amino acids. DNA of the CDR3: TGTGCCAGTAGGATAGACAGGGCTAATTCACCCCTCCACTTT. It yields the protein CASRIDRANSPLHF.

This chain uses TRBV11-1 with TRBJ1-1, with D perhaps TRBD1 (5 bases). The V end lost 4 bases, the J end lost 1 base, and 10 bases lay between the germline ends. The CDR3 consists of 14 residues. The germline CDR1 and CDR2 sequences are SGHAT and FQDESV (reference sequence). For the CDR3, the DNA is TGTGCCAGCAGCTCACAGGTTCCGAACACTGAAGCTTTCTTT. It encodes CASSSQVPNTEAFF.

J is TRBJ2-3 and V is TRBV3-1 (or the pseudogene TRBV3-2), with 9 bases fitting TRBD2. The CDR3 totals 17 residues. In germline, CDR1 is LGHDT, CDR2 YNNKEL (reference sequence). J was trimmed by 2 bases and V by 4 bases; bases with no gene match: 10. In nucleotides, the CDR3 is TGTGCCAGCAGCCCCCGGGGGCTAGCGGGGTTCACAGATACGCAGTATTTT. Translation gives CASSPRGLAGFTDTQYF.

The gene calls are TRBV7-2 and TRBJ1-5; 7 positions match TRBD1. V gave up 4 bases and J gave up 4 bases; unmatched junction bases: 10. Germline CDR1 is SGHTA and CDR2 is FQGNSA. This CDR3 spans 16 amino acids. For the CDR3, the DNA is TGTGCCAGCAGCTCCCACACAGGGGTTCGGAATCAGCCCCAGCATTTT. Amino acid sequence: CASSSHTGVRNQPQHF. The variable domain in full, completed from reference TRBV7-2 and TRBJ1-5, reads GAGVSQSPSNKVTEKGKDVELRCDPISGHTALYWYRQSLGQGLEFLIYFQGNSAPDKSGLPSDRFSAERTGGSVSTLTIQRTQQEDSAVYLCASSSHTGVRNQPQHFGDGTRLSIL.

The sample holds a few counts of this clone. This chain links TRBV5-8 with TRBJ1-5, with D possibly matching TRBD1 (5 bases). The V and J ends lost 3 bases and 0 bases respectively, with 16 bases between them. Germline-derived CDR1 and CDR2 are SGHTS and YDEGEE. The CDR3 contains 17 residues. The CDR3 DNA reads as TGTGCCAGCAGCTCCTGGAGGGGCTCTTATAGCAATCAGCCCCAGCATTTT. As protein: CASSSWRGSYSNQPQHF. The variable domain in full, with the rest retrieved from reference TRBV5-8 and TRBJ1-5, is EAGVTQSPTHLIKTRGQQATLRCSPISGHTSVYWYQQALGLGLQFLLWYDEGEERNRGNFPPRFSGRQFPNYSSELNVNALELEDSALYLCASSSWRGSYSNQPQHFGDGTRLSIL.

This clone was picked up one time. CDR3 DNA: TGTGCCAGCGGCCAGGGGAGCTCCTATAATTCACCCCTCCACTTT. Translated, it gives CASGQGSSYNSPLHF. The chain has TRBV6-5 and TRBJ1-6, with D maybe TRBD1 (6 bases). With 8 bases removed from V and 0 bases from J, the gap between germline ends came to 11 bases. The CDR3 has 15 residues. CDR1 MNHEY and CDR2 SVGAGI come from the germline V gene.

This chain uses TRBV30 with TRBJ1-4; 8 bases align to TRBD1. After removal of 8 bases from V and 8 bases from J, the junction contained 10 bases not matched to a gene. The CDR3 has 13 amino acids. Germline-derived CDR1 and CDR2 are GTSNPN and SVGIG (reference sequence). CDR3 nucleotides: TGTGCCCTAAACCAGGGGGCTGGAGAAAAACTGTTTTTT. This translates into CALNQGAGEKLFF.